These 7 T cell receptor beta chains originate from one sample sequenced in a study of shared T cell receptors in the human thymus. Repertoires were generated with immunoSEQ multiplex PCR, while TCRdb's copy carries only in-frame clones and drops some. Among hundreds of thousands of clones, approximately 88% were seen once, and the ten largest hold 0.008% to 0.011%. The sample was also reused in another study, on human thymus T cells.

Sequenced input: thymocytes. The receptors were sampled from a boy in the first two years of life with a congenital heart defect.

The chain employs TRBV6-1 and TRBJ2-7, with TRBD2 matching over 11 bases. The germline V gene has CDR1 MNHNS and CDR2 SASEGT. Trimming removed 5 bases from V and 3 bases from J; junction bases left unmatched: 3. CDR3 size: 14 residues. CDR3 coding DNA: TGTGCCAGCAGTTTACTAGCGGGAGTCTACGAGCAGTACTTC. It encodes CASSLLAGVYEQYF.

The rearrangement joins TRBV30 to TRBJ2-7, with TRBD1 matching over 10 bases. The germline gives CDR1 GTSNPN, CDR2 SVGIG (reference sequence). The CDR3 runs to 13 residues. Trimming at V came to 3 bases and at J to 10 bases, leaving 9 bases not matched to a gene. The CDR3: CAWRGDRGDSQYF. The CDR3 coding sequence is TGTGCCTGGAGGGGGGACAGGGGCGACTCCCAGTACTTC.

J is TRBJ2-1 and V is TRBV10-3, with D hard to call. This CDR3 has 13 amino acids. Per germline, CDR1 ENHRY and CDR2 SYGVKD. V was pared by 8 bases and J by 2 bases, with 10 bases between. CDR3 amino acids: CAIGFFPYNEQFF. CDR3 bases: TGTGCCATCGGCTTTTTCCCCTACAATGAGCAGTTCTTC.

The chain couples TRBV7-2 to TRBJ2-7; perhaps TRBD1 as D (6 bases). The germline gives CDR1 SGHTA, CDR2 FQGNSA. This CDR3 is built from 14 residues. Trimming shortened V by 5 bases and J by 3 bases, and 14 bases separated the two germline ends. The CDR3 bases are TGTGCCAGCAGCCAAACCAGGGGAAACTACGAGCAGTACTTC. This gives the protein CASSQTRGNYEQYF. The full variable domain, with the rest looked up from reference TRBV7-2 and TRBJ2-7, is GAGVSQSPSNKVTEKGKDVELRCDPISGHTALYWYRQSLGQGLEFLIYFQGNSAPDKSGLPSDRFSAERTGGSVSTLTIQRTQQEDSAVYLCASSQTRGNYEQYFGPGTRLTVT.

V gene TRBV21-1 combines with J gene TRBJ2-7; the table calls TRBD2, which could not be checked here. TRBV21-1 is assigned pseudogene status. The CDR3 is 18 residues long. Written as DNA, the CDR3 is TGTGCCAGCAGCAAATCAGGCGGTAGCGGGAGCCCGCCCTACGAGCAGTACTTC. It yields the protein CASSKSGGSGSPPYEQYF.

The gene calls are TRBV4-2 and TRBJ1-5; the match to TRBD1 covers 9 bases. V shed 1 base, J shed 2 bases, and the junction held 6 bases outside the gene matches. Per germline, CDR1 LGHNA and CDR2 YNFKEQ. This CDR3 comprises 17 residues. The CDR3 DNA reads TGTGCCAGCAGCCAAGTGTGGCACAGGGGGCGCAATCAGCCCCAGCATTTT. It codes for CASSQVWHRGRNQPQHF.

This clone turned up a few times. This rearrangement joins TRBV6-1 to TRBJ2-7; possible D gene TRBD2, 5 bases. Trimming pared 2 bases from V and 2 bases from J, leaving 19 bases between. In germline, CDR1 is MNHNS, CDR2 SASEGT. The CDR3 contains 17 residues. DNA for the CDR3: TGTGCCAGCAGTGAATTAGGACCTCCCCCGGGGACCTACGAGCAGTACTTC. Residues: CASSELGPPPGTYEQYF.